These 10 T cell receptor beta chains originate from one sample sequenced in a study of T cell responses to AZD1222 COVID-19 vaccine. The repertoire was sequenced with immunoSEQ multiplex PCR; TCRdb's copy has only in-frame clones and lacks some. The sample includes more than 100,000 clones, approximately 93% of them seen just once. The source material was peripheral blood, sampled on day 0 of AZD1222 vaccination. Every receptor here comes from an adult in good health.

This chain uses TRBV6-2 or TRBV6-3 with TRBJ2-1, with 9 bases fitting TRBD2. V was pared by 6 bases and J by 9 bases, with 12 bases of the junction left unmatched. CDR3 length: 15 amino acids. Germline V gives CDR1 MNHEY, CDR2 SVGEGT. The CDR3 bases are TGTGCCAGCAGCCGACTAGCGGCCACGCAGGGTGAGCAGTTCTTC. Translation: CASSRLAATQGEQFF.

This chain uses TRBV28 with TRBJ2-7; possible D gene TRBD2, 6 bases. Germline-derived CDR1 and CDR2 are MDHEN and SYDVKM. The CDR3 totals 16 residues. V gave up 7 bases and J gave up 2 bases, with 21 bases separating them. The CDR3: CASISGDLLPTYEQYF. For the CDR3, the DNA is TGTGCCAGCATCTCGGGGGACCTATTACCAACCTACGAGCAGTACTTC. Combining the CDR3 with reference TRBV28 and TRBJ2-7 gives the whole variable domain DVKVTQSSRYLVKRTGEKVFLECVQDMDHENMFWYRQDPGLGLRLIYFSYDVKMKEKGDIPEGYSVSREKKERFSLILESASTNQTSMYLCASISGDLLPTYEQYFGPGTRLTVT.

The V and J genes are TRBV14 and TRBJ1-2, with 9 bases that match TRBD1. The J segment lost 2 bases and the V segment lost 1 base, leaving 2 bases of the junction unmatched. Germline assignment: CDR1 SGHDN and CDR2 FVKESK. This CDR3 has 15 residues. CDR3: CASSQGTGANYGYTF. The CDR3 DNA sequence: TGTGCCAGCAGCCAAGGGACAGGGGCCAACTATGGCTACACCTTC.

The chain links TRBV19 to TRBJ1-5, with D possibly being TRBD1 (6 bases). This CDR3 spans 18 amino acids. V shed 3 bases and J shed 3 bases, with 21 bases lying between them. The germline V gene has CDR1 LNHDA and CDR2 SQIVND (reference sequence). CDR3 sequence: CASSIGRGGILINQPQHF. CDR3 sequence (DNA): TGTGCCAGTAGTATCGGCAGGGGCGGCATTCTAATCAATCAGCCCCAGCATTTT.

The rearrangement links TRBV4-1 to TRBJ1-2; 10 bases are shared with TRBD1. The CDR3 has 15 residues. V was clipped by 0 bases and J by 12 bases; unmatched bases: 10. Germline V gives CDR1 MGHRA, CDR2 YSYEKL. The CDR3 reads CASSQEEGQGFRNTF. DNA of the CDR3: TGCGCCAGCAGCCAAGAGGAGGGACAGGGGTTTAGGAACACCTTC.

The CDR3 is CASSLPGETQYF. CDR3 nucleotide sequence: TGTGCCAGCAGTCTTCCGGGGGAGACCCAGTACTTC. The chain recombines TRBV7-2 with TRBJ2-5, with D perhaps matching TRBD2 (5 bases). V was shortened by 6 bases and J by 5 bases, with 10 bases between the two germline ends. The V gene's germline CDR1 is SGHTA and CDR2 FQGNSA. The CDR3 is 12 residues long.

This chain connects TRBV6-5 to TRBJ2-1; 8 bases match TRBD2. Germline V gene data show CDR1 as MNHEY and CDR2 as SVGAGI. The CDR3 loop spans 15 amino acids. The trim removed 7 bases at V and 4 bases at J, leaving 9 bases unmatched. CDR3 residues: CASTPGGGRYNEQFF. CDR3 bases: TGTGCCAGCACTCCCGGGGGCGGGAGGTACAATGAGCAGTTCTTC.

V and J are TRBV20-1 and TRBJ2-5; perhaps D is TRBD1 or TRBD2 (6 bases each). In germline, CDR1 is DFQATT, CDR2 SNEGSKA (reference sequence). Trimming took 3 bases from V and 7 from J, leaving 15 bases between them. The CDR3 is made up of 13 amino acids. CDR3 sequence: CSASDGGPGTQYF. The CDR3 bases are TGCAGTGCTAGTGACGGGGGCCCGGGGACCCAGTACTTC.

The chain combines TRBV7-9 with TRBJ2-7; 10 bases align to TRBD2. Per the germline V gene, CDR1 is SEHNR and CDR2 is FQNEAQ (reference sequence). CDR3 length: 14 residues. Trimming at V came to 5 bases and at J to 7 bases, leaving 8 bases not matched to a gene. CDR3 sequence (DNA): TGTGCCAGCAGCCTCGGGACTAGCGCTGGGGAGCAGTACTTC. This codes for CASSLGTSAGEQYF.

The chain's CDR3 is CASKPSASSYEQYF. In nucleotides, the CDR3 is TGTGCCAGCAAGCCTAGCGCGAGCTCCTACGAGCAGTACTTC. The J gene is TRBJ2-7, the V gene TRBV5-4; D is perhaps TRBD2 (6 bases). Trimming took off 6 bases at V and 0 bases at J, with 13 bases between the two ends. Germline V gene data show CDR1 as SGHNT and CDR2 as YYREEE (reference sequence). The CDR3 length is 14 residues.